This entry concerns a single T cell receptor beta chain. In this sample, this clonotype turned up many times. Its antigen target is currently unknown. Base qualities are not provided; no much larger clone lies one nucleotide away. The CDR3 covers 16 residues, taking in both the cysteine and the phenylalanine. Just CDR3 DNA is preserved here, 48 bases in frame from base 1. V and J are trimmed by 6 bases and 2 bases, and the gene matches miss 7 bases of the junction. For CDR1 and CDR2, the germline V gene lists MNHEY and SVGEGT. The data are from a study of T cells in Graves' hyperthyroidism and ophthalmopathy (dated by TCRdb to 2018 to 2020). Describing the broader study: Peripheral blood was sampled at the time of initial diagnosis, prior to any treatment. An independent validation cohort of some 18 hyperthyroidism patients and about 16 patients who later progressed to ophthalmopathy tested prospective prediction of ophthalmopathy. For training and testing, the 80 to 100 patients in the discovery cohort were randomly divided in a 7:3 ratio. A discovery cohort of about a hundred patients, approximately 45 with Graves' ophthalmopathy and under 60 with stable Graves' hyperthyroidism, was used to find distinguishing TCR V-J signatures. According to the paper, TCR Vbeta CDR3 sequencing was carried out on approximately 140 peripheral blood samples, which came from fewer than 50 ophthalmopathy, approximately 72 hyperthyroidism and approximately 17 progressor patients. After blood sampling, hyperthyroidism patients were treated with methimazole at a starting dose of 30 mg daily, and ophthalmopathy patients were treated with high-dose intravenous methylprednisolone. The study also compared thyroid tissue and blood T-cell repertoires from about 6 Graves' hyperthyroidism patients. On the study overall, not on this receptor specifically: In cross-validation, a model built on a 13 V-J signature told ophthalmopathy apart from stable hyperthyroidism with under 90% sensitivity and roughly 81% specificity, and in testing the same model reached 80%/75%. In validation, the model predicted progression to ophthalmopathy a median of approximately 6.6 months before onset, with approximately 71% sensitivity and more than 72% specificity. Most expanded thyroid clonotypes (frequency above 0.001) were also detected in blood, a finding suggesting that blood repertoires may reflect thyroid immune responses. No statistical method was used to fix the sample size in advance, and group allocation was not hidden from the investigators.

A patient counted as having stable Graves' hyperthyroidism if no progression to ophthalmopathy occurred over 18 months of follow-up. The hyperthyroidism patients were between 18 and 65 years old and newly diagnosed, with a disease duration of less than 2 months. The study excluded patients with uncontrolled infections, other autoimmune diseases, pregnancy or lactation. Clinical symptoms, serum thyroxine and TRAb, thyroid ultrasound, and orbital computed tomography formed the basis for the diagnoses. Ficoll-Paque density gradient centrifugation was used to isolate PBMCs from about 10 ml of fresh peripheral blood. Total RNA was extracted with Trizol reagent, and quality was checked on an Agilent 2100 Bioanalyzer. Amplification of TCR beta CDR3 regions was carried out from RNA transcripts. For the first round of RT-PCR on the TCR CDR3, the HTBI primer set was used together with the Qiagen OneStep RT-PCR kit. A second multiplex PCR round built the libraries, followed by size selection and purification. The libraries were sequenced on an Illumina HiSeq2000 using paired-end 100 bp reads. The authors' analysis ran thus. Raw data were processed with SOAPnuke, discarding reads with adapters, uncalled bases, mean Phred below 15, or no exact constant-primer or identifier match. High-quality paired reads were merged using COPE v1.2.5, and each unique nucleotide sequence was defined as a clonotype. Clonotypes were aligned to IMGT TRBV, TRBD and TRBJ reference segments using MiTCR v1.1. The analysis was restricted to V-J combinations with a frequency above 0.0001, which together covered just over 99% of the repertoires. The TCS score was defined as the ratio of F50 (clonal expansion) to E x V (chaos), calculated using BLOSUM62-based TCRdist between CDR3 peptides within each V-J. Welch's t-statistics and random forest reduced some 510 V-J features to fewer than 15, which were used in a naive Bayes classifier (R e1071). Using fastp at Q25 and MiXCR, TCRdb reprocessed the public reads and kept productive beta chains. Rows matching on CDR3 protein sequence are summarized as one entry with the most common DNA and genes. The V and J calls, along with clone size, are taken from TCRdb and not from the paper's own processing. Recorded for this sample are about 360,000 distinct CDR3 sequences; 13% of them occurred a single time. The ten largest clones represent 9.2% of the sample.

The specimen was blood. Rearrangement joined TRBV6-2 or TRBV6-3 to TRBJ2-1, and 10 junction bases match TRBD2. The source of this sequence is a woman younger than 30 with Graves' hyperthyroidism. The CDR3 here reads CASRPSSGGPYNEQFF. The sequence in DNA is TGTGCCAGCAGACCTTCTAGCGGGGGACCCTACAATGAGCAGTTCTTC.